The 17 T cell receptor beta chains below were found in one sample sequenced in a study of shared clonotypes between healthy human individuals. The method was immunoSEQ multiplex PCR; TCRdb's version includes in-frame clones alone and lacks a portion of them. In the table there are approximately 2.5 million clones, over 85% of which are singletons. What was sequenced was naive CD4+ T cells from PBMCs. Subset here: CD45RA+ positively selected. The receptors were gathered from a man aged 18 to 30 in good health. Some clones in this sample may be carry-over from other donors' samples.

V gene TRBV5-1 combines with J gene TRBJ2-7, with D tentatively TRBD2 (5 bases). Per the germline V gene, CDR1 is SGHRS and CDR2 is YFSETQ. CDR3 length equals 15 residues. V lost 0 bases, J lost 5 bases, and 15 bases lay in between. Written as DNA, the CDR3 is TGCGCCAGCAGCTTGGTAGGCGGGTCAGGCCACGAGCAGTACTTC. Its protein product is CASSLVGGSGHEQYF.

On this clone itself: This CDR3 is also generated by other DNA sequences in the sample. The chain joins TRBV28 to TRBJ2-7; no clear D gene. This CDR3 has 12 amino acids. Germline CDR1 is MDHEN and CDR2 is SYDVKM. The V end was cut by 2 bases, the J end by 3 bases, with 5 bases between. The CDR3 here is CASSLGRYEQYF. In DNA form, the CDR3 reads TGTGCCAGCAGTTTAGGACGCTACGAGCAGTACTTC. The entire variable domain, with the rest obtained from reference TRBV28 and TRBJ2-7, is as follows: DVKVTQSSRYLVKRTGEKVFLECVQDMDHENMFWYRQDPGLGLRLIYFSYDVKMKEKGDIPEGYSVSREKKERFSLILESASTNQTSMYLCASSLGRYEQYFGPGTRLTVT.

The CDR3 bases are TGTGCCAGCAGTGAGAGGGCAGCTGTACCCGGGGAGCTGTTTTTT. This sequence encodes CASSERAAVPGELFF. The V gene is TRBV6-1, the J gene TRBJ2-2, with TRBD2 as a possible D gene (5 bases). Germline-derived CDR1 and CDR2 are MNHNS and SASEGT. The CDR3 is 15 residues long. V was cut by 3 bases and J by 6 bases, with 14 bases left in between.

This clone has only one observation. The chain links TRBV19 to TRBJ1-1; 8 nucleotides align to TRBD1. Germline CDR1 is LNHDA and CDR2 is SQIVND (reference sequence). This CDR3 spans 16 amino acids. V shed 2 bases and J 0 bases; nucleotides not matched to a gene: 5. The CDR3 DNA follows: TGTGCCAGTAGTATAAGAACGGGACAGGTGAACACTGAAGCTTTCTTT. Translation gives CASSIRTGQVNTEAFF.

J is TRBJ1-2 and V is TRBV27; 9 nucleotides align to TRBD1. The CDR3 length is 14 residues. The V gene end was trimmed by 0 bases and the J gene end by 6 bases; junction bases not matched to a gene: 2. Germline CDR1 reads MNHEY; CDR2 reads SMNVEV (reference sequence). In DNA form, the CDR3 reads TGTGCCAGCAGTTTATCCCGGACAGGGGATGGCTACACCTTC. The encoded protein is CASSLSRTGDGYTF.

The chain couples TRBV5-6 to TRBJ2-2, with D uncertain. Per the germline V gene, CDR1 is SGHDT and CDR2 is YYEEEE. The CDR3 loop spans 12 amino acids. Trimming removed 4 bases from V and 8 bases from J, with 9 bases in between. CDR3 loop: CASSDTWGELFF. The CDR3 coding sequence is TGTGCCAGCAGCGATACCTGGGGGGAGCTGTTTTTT. Filled out from reference TRBV5-6 and TRBJ2-2, the complete variable domain reads DAGVTQSPTHLIKTRGQQVTLRCSPKSGHDTVSWYQQALGQGPQFIFQYYEEEERQRGNFPDRFSGHQFPNYSSELNVNALLLGDSALYLCASSDTWGELFFGEGSRLTVL.

The chain joins TRBV18 to TRBJ1-4, with D unresolved. Germline V gene lookup returns CDR1 KGHSH and CDR2 LQKENI. Trimming shortened V by 5 bases and J by 5 bases, and 18 bases separated the two germline ends. The length of the CDR3 is 16 residues. This CDR3 is CASSEVRDRSNEKLFF. CDR3 nucleotides: TGTGCCAGCTCAGAAGTTCGTGATCGTTCGAATGAAAAACTGTTTTTT.

CDR3 sequence reads: CASSIMREQYF. The DNA of the CDR3 is TGTGCCAGTTCCATCATGCGCGAGCAGTACTTC. The chain joins TRBV18 to TRBJ2-7, with unresolved D. Germline V gives CDR1 KGHSH, CDR2 LQKENI. The CDR3 is 11 amino acids. With 9 bases removed from V and 6 bases from J, the gap between germline ends came to 12 bases.

This chain joins TRBV7-6 and TRBJ2-1; D is unresolved. Germline CDR1 is SGHVS and CDR2 is FNYEAQ. The CDR3 extends over 17 amino acids. Trimming stripped 2 bases from V and 0 bases from J, with 14 bases between. The CDR3 reads CASSLTGQRSSYNEQFF. In DNA form, the CDR3 reads TGTGCCAGCAGCTTAACTGGCCAGCGAAGCTCCTACAATGAGCAGTTCTTC.

V and J are TRBV19 and TRBJ2-1; tentatively, D is TRBD2 (5 bases). Trimming took 6 bases from V and 4 from J, leaving 19 bases between them. This CDR3 region has 16 residues. CDR1 and CDR2 from the germline V gene are LNHDA and SQIVND (reference sequence). The CDR3 DNA follows: TGTGCCAGTAGCACCTTGGGGAGCCACCGATACAATGAGCAGTTCTTC. It codes for CASSTLGSHRYNEQFF.

The genes are TRBV12-5 and TRBJ2-5; D is undetermined. The germline V gene has CDR1 LGHNT and CDR2 FRNRAP. The CDR3 covers 12 residues. Between the trimmed V and J ends, which lost 6 bases and 1 base, there was a span of 6 bases. CDR3 nucleotides: TGTGCTAGTGGCTACCTCCAAGAGACCCAGTACTTC. Translating it yields CASGYLQETQYF.

The chain is built from TRBV28 and TRBJ2-7; D ambiguous. CDR1 MDHEN and CDR2 SYDVKM come from the germline V gene. Trimming pared 8 bases from V and 6 bases from J, leaving 17 bases between. The CDR3 runs 13 residues. In DNA form, the CDR3 reads TGTGCCAGCGGAGTGGGTAGTCCGACCGAGCAGTACTTC. Protein: CASGVGSPTEQYF.

The genes are TRBV6-1 and TRBJ1-1; perhaps TRBD1 as D (5 bases). CDR1 and CDR2 from the germline V gene are MNHNS and SASEGT. The CDR3 runs to 13 residues. V lost 10 bases and J lost 5, with 17 bases in between. The CDR3 sequence: CATRQLLRTEAFF. CDR3 DNA: TGTGCCACGCGACAGCTTCTGCGGACTGAAGCTTTCTTT.

The chain recombines TRBV2 with TRBJ2-3; 7 bases are shared with TRBD1. The CDR3 totals 15 residues. Per the germline V gene, CDR1 is SNHLY and CDR2 is FYNNEI. V was pared by 4 bases and J by 4 bases, with 8 bases of the junction left unmatched. The chain's CDR3 is CASSGGDRVADTQYF. DNA for the CDR3: TGTGCCAGCAGTGGAGGAGACAGGGTTGCAGATACGCAGTATTTT.

V and J are TRBV27 and TRBJ1-5; TRBD1 matches at 7 bases. Germline trimming cut 8 bases from V and 2 bases from J; bases unmatched to any gene: 9. This CDR3 comprises 15 residues. Germline values: CDR1 MNHEY, CDR2 SMNVEV (reference sequence). The CDR3 bases are TGTGCCAGCGGGACATACAGGGGACGCAATCAGCCCCAGCATTTT. Protein product: CASGTYRGRNQPQHF.

This chain joins TRBV10-3 and TRBJ2-3; 7 bases are a match to TRBD2. Germline V lookup: CDR1 ENHRY, CDR2 SYGVKD. V trimming: 2 bases; J trimming: 0 bases; junction bases outside the gene matches: 8. CDR3 length: 17 residues. The CDR3 region has the DNA TGTGCCATCAGTGAGACCACGGGCGGGAGCAGCACAGATACGCAGTATTTT. Its protein product is CAISETTGGSSTDTQYF.

A word on this clone: Relative to the germline gene, one junction end is altered; a read error may explain this. The chain has TRBV19 and TRBJ2-7; D tentatively reads TRBD1 or TRBD2 (5 bases each). This CDR3 spans 14 amino acids. Germline V gene data show CDR1 as LNHDA and CDR2 as SQIVND (reference sequence). In DNA, the CDR3 is TGTGCCAGTAGTTTCTCGGGGACCTCCTTCGAGCAGTACTTC. The encoded protein is CASSFSGTSFEQYF.